Listed below are T cell receptor beta chains from one sample, sequenced in a study of identical twins. One entry per CDR3 protein, called by TCRdb with MiXCR from the 5' RACE reads. The sample records hundreds of thousands of distinct CDR3 sequences, 15% to 20% being singletons. The data were also submitted as part of a second study, on T cells expressing NK-cell markers.

Sequences were obtained from PBMCs. The receptors stem from a woman under 30 in good health. CDR3s include the opening cysteine and the closing phenylalanine or tryptophan. D genes are given only for firm matches. Some rows mark clone size as missing; the rest say once, few, many or name a class of expanded clone.

j_call	d_call	v_call	clone_size	cdr3_aa	cdr3_nt
TRBJ1-5	NA	TRBV10-3	few	CAIRAQGRQPQHF	TGTGCCATCAGGGCTCAGGGACGTCAGCCCCAGCATTTT
TRBJ1-3	NA	TRBV7-8	NA	CASSVRPSGNTIYF	TGTGCCAGCAGCGTAAGGCCCTCTGGAAACACCATATATTTT
TRBJ1-5	TRBD1	TRBV12-3/TRBV12-4	many	CASSVRTGTVKPQHF	TGTGCCAGCAGTGTCCGGACAGGAACTGTGAAGCCCCAGCATTTT
TRBJ2-1	NA	TRBV5-1	few	CASSLGLVLYNEQFF	TGCGCCAGCAGCTTGGGGCTAGTGCTCTACAATGAGCAGTTCTTC
TRBJ2-1	NA	TRBV7-2	few	CASSVTRRQFF	TGTGCCAGCAGCGTAACTAGAAGGCAGTTCTTC
TRBJ2-4	NA	TRBV6-5	NA	CASSYIREGKNIQYF	TGTGCCAGCAGTTACATCCGGGAAGGGAAAAACATTCAGTACTTC
TRBJ2-1	TRBD2	TRBV12-3/TRBV12-4	few	CASSFHISLRGGNEQFF	TGTGCCAGCAGTTTTCATATTAGCTTGCGGGGGGGAAATGAGCAGTTCTTC
TRBJ2-7	TRBD2	TRBV5-6	NA	CASSNERGLKEQYF	TGTGCCAGCAGTAACGAGCGGGGACTGAAGGAGCAGTACTTC
TRBJ1-2	NA	TRBV20-1	NA	CSASLGDGYTF	TGCAGTGCTTCCCTGGGCGATGGCTACACCTTC
TRBJ2-1	NA	TRBV7-9	many	CASSPTEQFF	TGTGCCAGCAGCCCTACGGAGCAGTTCTTC
TRBJ2-7	TRBD2	TRBV18	NA	CASSPGTSVSYEQYF	TGTGCCAGCTCACCGGGGACTAGCGTCTCCTACGAGCAGTACTTC
TRBJ2-1	TRBD2	TRBV20-1	many	CSARDPAGGYNEQFF	TGCAGTGCTAGAGATCCGGCGGGAGGGTACAATGAGCAGTTCTTC
TRBJ2-7	TRBD2	TRBV6-5	NA	CASSTRGVDEQYF	TGTGCCAGCAGCACTCGGGGGGTTGACGAGCAGTACTTC
TRBJ1-1	NA	TRBV5-1	NA	CASSLATEKAFF	TGCGCCAGCAGCTTGGCCACAGAGAAAGCTTTCTTT
TRBJ1-6	NA	TRBV12-3/TRBV12-4	few	CASSSLSGQSPLHF	TGTGCCAGCAGTTCCCTCAGCGGGCAGTCACCCCTCCACTTT
TRBJ2-4	NA	TRBV6-6	NA	CASSYGENIQYF	TGTGCCAGCAGTTACGGAGAAAACATTCAGTACTTC
TRBJ2-3	NA	TRBV5-1	NA	CASGLLNSGRTDTQYF	TGCGCCAGCGGATTACTAAACAGCGGCCGCACAGATACGCAGTATTTT
TRBJ2-4	NA	TRBV27	few	CASSITGSHIQYF	TGTGCCAGCTCCATAACGGGGTCACACATTCAGTACTTC
TRBJ2-7	NA	TRBV6-1	NA	CASSDPSGTGGRQYF	TGTGCCAGCAGTGACCCCTCCGGGACTGGAGGCAGGCAGTACTTC
TRBJ2-5	TRBD2	TRBV12-3/TRBV12-4	NA	CASSLNPTAEGGETQYF	TGTGCCAGCAGTTTAAACCCCACGGCGGAGGGAGGGGAGACCCAGTACTTC
TRBJ2-1	NA	TRBV6-1	NA	CASRRLQGFRLSSYNEQFF	TGTGCCAGCAGGAGGCTGCAAGGGTTTAGGCTTAGCTCCTACAATGAGCAGTTCTTC
TRBJ2-5	TRBD2	TRBV7-8	few	CASSLVAGAKETQYF	TGTGCCAGCAGCCTGGTAGCGGGAGCTAAAGAGACCCAGTACTTC
TRBJ2-7	NA	TRBV29-1	few	CSVEFEGMKFPSEQYF	TGCAGCGTTGAATTCGAGGGGATGAAGTTCCCGTCCGAGCAGTACTTC
TRBJ2-5	NA	TRBV30	few	CAWNTLLQETQYF	TGTGCCTGGAACACCCTCCTTCAAGAGACCCAGTACTTC
TRBJ2-3	NA	TRBV6-1	few	CASLDRHTDTQYF	TGTGCCAGCCTGGACAGACACACAGATACGCAGTATTTT
TRBJ2-7	NA	TRBV6-5	many	CASSFSGGNDEQYF	TGTGCCAGCAGTTTCTCAGGGGGGAACGACGAGCAGTACTTC
TRBJ2-3	TRBD2	TRBV10-1	NA	CASGGLADNTDTQYF	TGCGCCAGCGGGGGACTAGCGGATAACACAGATACGCAGTATTTT
TRBJ2-7	NA	TRBV20-1	NA	CSAPTGARYEQYF	TGCAGCGCACCGACGGGAGCTCGCTACGAGCAGTACTTC
TRBJ2-3	TRBD2	TRBV7-2	few	CASSLVGAGGSDTQYF	TGTGCCAGCAGCTTAGTAGGAGCGGGGGGCTCAGATACGCAGTATTTT
TRBJ2-1	NA	TRBV12-3/TRBV12-4	NA	CASYYGTEFF	TGTGCCAGCTACTACGGGACCGAGTTCTTC
TRBJ1-1	NA	TRBV5-1	NA	CASSSRHGETEAFF	TGCGCCAGCAGCTCGAGACATGGGGAGACTGAAGCTTTCTTT
TRBJ1-5	TRBD1	TRBV6-5	few	CASSYLTGDNQPQHF	TGTGCCAGCAGTTATCTGACAGGGGACAATCAGCCCCAGCATTTT
TRBJ2-2	TRBD1	TRBV12-3/TRBV12-4	once	CAISLVARGIPLDTGELFF	TGTGCCATCAGTTTGGTCGCCAGGGGGATCCCCCTTGACACCGGGGAGCTGTTTTTT
TRBJ1-2	NA	TRBV27	few	CASSWGGGGGYTF	TGTGCCAGCAGTTGGGGGGGCGGAGGAGGCTACACCTTC
TRBJ1-1	NA	TRBV29-1	NA	CSVEWRLLNTEAFF	TGCAGCGTTGAATGGCGGCTGCTGAACACTGAAGCTTTCTTT
TRBJ2-7	NA	TRBV19	few	CASSARDGPYEQYF	TGTGCCAGTAGTGCCCGGGACGGGCCCTACGAGCAGTACTTC
TRBJ2-7	NA	TRBV20-1	NA	CSARVEDGTSQGQYF	TGCAGTGCCAGAGTGGAGGATGGGACCTCCCAAGGGCAGTACTTC
TRBJ2-1	TRBD1	TRBV7-9	few	CASSLSTGGHEQFF	TGTGCCAGCAGCCTCAGTACAGGGGGCCATGAGCAGTTCTTC
TRBJ2-7	NA	TRBV5-1	few	CASKTQQGGPYEQYF	TGCGCCAGCAAGACTCAGCAGGGCGGACCCTACGAGCAGTACTTC
TRBJ2-2	TRBD2	TRBV5-6	NA	CASSLSGRTGELFF	TGTGCCAGCAGCCTTAGCGGGAGAACCGGGGAGCTGTTTTTT
TRBJ1-1	NA	TRBV28	NA	CASKISPGGVGTEAFF	TGTGCCAGCAAAATTTCCCCCGGGGGTGTAGGTACTGAAGCTTTCTTT
TRBJ2-1	TRBD1	TRBV12-3/TRBV12-4	NA	CASSHRDRNNEQFF	TGTGCCAGCAGTCACCGGGACAGGAACAATGAGCAGTTCTTC
TRBJ2-7	NA	TRBV10-3	once	CAISELTSEQYF	TGTGCCATCAGTGAGTTAACTAGCGAGCAGTACTTC
TRBJ1-4	NA	TRBV15	NA	CATSREFAGLNEKLFF	TGTGCCACCAGCAGAGAGTTCGCGGGGCTTAATGAAAAACTGTTTTTT
TRBJ2-1	TRBD2	TRBV11-2	few	CASSSQRLAGEQFF	TGTGCCAGCAGCTCGCAACGACTAGCAGGGGAGCAGTTCTTC
TRBJ1-2	TRBD1	TRBV10-3	NA	CAISEPTGGGGYTF	TGTGCCATCAGTGAGCCGACAGGGGGCGGTGGCTACACCTTC